The clone carrying this TCR beta chain has just a few counts. Its specificity is unknown. This sample was included in a study of early T cells in non-severe SARS-CoV-2 infection. The overall study: Alpha and beta chains were unpaired, from unsorted whole-blood bulk RNA.

Attached unique molecular identifiers marked individual cDNA molecules. TCRdb reprocessed the 5' RACE reads via MiXCR and lists one record per CDR3 protein. The top ten clones hold 5.5% of a sample with 90,000 or so distinct CDR3 sequences, just under 15% of them seen once. CDR3 length: 13 residues. Trimming took off 6 bases at V and 4 bases at J, with 13 bases between the two ends. Germline assignment: CDR1 SGHAT and CDR2 FQNNGV. Study-wide points: There was a bias toward anti-spike CD8 responses in VDJdb matching, which missed private and CD4 specificities.

The V gene is TRBV11-2, the J gene TRBJ2-7; TRBD2 might be the D (6 bases). This TCR derives from an adult who was a healthcare worker with PCR-confirmed SARS-CoV-2 infection or an uninfected control (not recorded which). Sequenced sample: whole blood. CDR3 coding DNA: TGTGCCAGCAGTTCGGGGGATTCGTACGAGCAGTACTTC. Amino acids: CASSSGDSYEQYF.